These 25 T cell receptor beta chains originate from one sample sequenced in a study of CD8+CD57+ T cells in acquired aplastic anemia. According to the study, genomic DNA was the template for TCR beta VDJ and CDR3 profiling. MiXCR was run by TCRdb on the reads, yielding one entry per CDR3 protein. The repertoire has around 230,000 distinct CDR3 sequences, approximately 60% of them found once; the top ten carry approximately 30%. The source material was sorted CD4+, CD8+, or CD8+CD57+ T cells (not recorded which) from PBMCs. The receptors originated from a human donor in good health.

This chain uses TRBV12-3 or TRBV12-4 with TRBJ2-2; 10 positions agree with TRBD1. CDR3 length: 16 amino acids. The junction had 9 bases not matched to a gene; V was cut back by 8 bases and J by 3 bases. CDR3 DNA sequence: TGTGCCAGCCGTCGCCCCGGGACAGGGGACACCGGGGAGCTGTTTTTT. Protein sequence: CASRRPGTGDTGELFF.

This clonotype was observed at least ten times. Written as DNA, the CDR3 is TGCAGTGCTAGAGATTCATCAAAGGGGTACGAGCAGTACTTC. It translates to CSARDSSKGYEQYF. The chain recombines TRBV20-1 with TRBJ2-7; TRBD1 might be the D (5 bases). V was trimmed by 0 bases and J by 4 bases, leaving 13 bases between them. The CDR3 covers 14 residues. Germline V gene data show CDR1 as DFQATT and CDR2 as SNEGSKA (reference sequence).

This chain connects TRBV10-3 to TRBJ1-6; 7 bases are shared with TRBD1. Germline V gives CDR1 ENHRY, CDR2 SYGVKD. The length of the CDR3 is 13 residues. Losses at the gene ends were 6 bases for V and 9 bases for J; bases not matched to a gene: 5. The CDR3, as DNA: TGTGCCATCAGCCAGGGGGTTGGTTCACCCCTCCACTTT. It specifies CAISQGVGSPLHF.

The CDR3 nucleotides are TGTGCCAGCAACCCCGCCCCGAACACCGGGGAGCTGTTTTTT. It translates to CASNPAPNTGELFF. This sequence joins TRBV9 and TRBJ2-2; no clear D. CDR1 and CDR2 (germline): SGDLS, YYNGEE. V lost 6 bases and J 0 bases, leaving 9 bases between the germline ends. The CDR3 has 14 amino acids.

The genes are TRBV7-3 and TRBJ2-5; D unresolved. The V and J ends lost 3 bases and 3 bases respectively, with 8 bases between them. Germline V gene sequence: CDR1 SGHTA, CDR2 FQGTGA. CDR3 size: 13 residues. CDR3 in DNA: TGTGCCAGCAGCTTTGATAGGGAAGAGACCCAGTACTTC. It encodes CASSFDREETQYF.

This clonotype was seen a single time. The V and J genes are TRBV7-9 and TRBJ2-3, with TRBD1 matching 7 bases. The germline V gene encodes CDR1 SEHNR and CDR2 FQNEAQ (reference sequence). The CDR3 is made up of 16 amino acids. Trimming took 5 bases from V and 3 from J; bases not matched to a gene: 11. The CDR3: CASSPPGQRSTDTQYF. The DNA of the CDR3 is TGTGCCAGCAGCCCCCCGGGACAGAGGTCTACAGATACGCAGTATTTT.

The chain carries TRBV7-8 and TRBJ2-7, with TRBD2 identical over 16 bases. The CDR3 runs 19 residues. CDR1 SGHVS and CDR2 FQNEAQ come from the germline V gene. V lost 0 bases to trimming and J lost 6 bases; unmatched junction nucleotides: 11. Here the CDR3 reads CASSLAPGLAGGLSTEQYF. CDR3 nucleotide sequence: TGTGCCAGCAGCTTAGCCCCGGGACTAGCGGGGGGGCTTTCCACCGAGCAGTACTTC. Together with reference TRBV7-8 and TRBJ2-7, the CDR3 gives the full variable domain: GAGVSQSPRYKVAKRGQDVALRCDPISGHVSLFWYQQALGQGPEFLTYFQNEAQLDKSGLPSDRFFAERPEGSVSTLKIQRTQQEDSAVYLCASSLAPGLAGGLSTEQYFGPGTRLTVT.

This clonotype turned up a few times. The rearrangement uses TRBV7-2 and TRBJ2-7; D is perhaps TRBD2 (5 bases). Trimming shortened V by 5 bases and J by 3 bases, and 14 bases separated the two germline ends. CDR3 length: 14 amino acids. Germline values: CDR1 SGHTA, CDR2 FQGNSA. The CDR3 DNA follows: TGTGCCAGCAGCCCAGGAGGACTGCACTACGAGCAGTACTTC. It is translated as CASSPGGLHYEQYF.

This rearrangement joins TRBV5-1 to TRBJ1-6; D ambiguous. Trimming took off 4 bases at V and 9 bases at J, with 11 bases between the two ends. This CDR3 is built from 13 residues. Germline-derived CDR1 and CDR2 are SGHRS and YFSETQ. For the CDR3, the DNA is TGCGCCAGCAGCCCCGAGGGAACTTCACCCCTCCACTTT. Protein: CASSPEGTSPLHF. The full variable domain, with the rest looked up from reference TRBV5-1 and TRBJ1-6, is KAGVTQTPRYLIKTRGQQVTLSCSPISGHRSVSWYQQTPGQGLQFLFEYFSETQRNKGNFPGRFSGRQFSNSRSEMNVSTLELGDSALYLCASSPEGTSPLHFGNGTRLTVT.

This clonotype was detected many times. V is TRBV7-3 and J is TRBJ2-1, with D possibly being TRBD1 (5 bases). V was cut by 0 bases and J by 4 bases, with 13 bases left in between. The CDR3 consists of 16 residues. Germline V gene data show CDR1 as SGHTA and CDR2 as FQGTGA. CDR3 coding DNA: TGTGCCAGCAGCTTAACGTCCGACAGTTCATACAATGAGCAGTTCTTC. This encodes CASSLTSDSSYNEQFF.

This clonotype appeared many times. CDR3 region: CASSGTGHPGNTIYF. The CDR3 DNA reads as TGTGCCAGCAGTGGAACAGGGCATCCGGGAAACACCATATATTTT. The J gene is TRBJ1-3, the V gene TRBV6-1; D is possibly TRBD1 (6 bases). This CDR3 is 15 amino acids long. In germline, CDR1 is MNHNS, CDR2 SASEGT. V was cut by 4 bases and J by 4 bases, with 14 bases left in between.

As for this clonotype: The conserved closing phenylalanine or tryptophan is absent in this CDR3, likely reflecting a read error. This sequence joins TRBV7-6 and TRBJ2-6; 7 bases agree with TRBD1. The CDR3 has 16 residues. Germline V gene sequence: CDR1 SGHVS, CDR2 FNYEAQ. V lost 5 bases and J lost 3; bases outside the gene matches: 7. The CDR3 DNA sequence: TGTGCCAGCAGCGAACGACAGGGTTTTGGGGCCAACGTCCTGACTTTG. Amino acid sequence: CASSERQGFGANVLTL.

This clonotype occurred many times. The V gene is TRBV2, the J gene TRBJ2-7; D call uncertain. Germline V gene sequence: CDR1 SNHLY, CDR2 FYNNEI. V lost 8 bases, J lost 2 bases, and 16 bases lay in between. CDR3 length equals 14 residues. This chain's CDR3 is CASVGGQFTYEQYF. In DNA form, the CDR3 reads TGTGCCAGCGTGGGTGGCCAATTTACCTACGAGCAGTACTTC.

The chain combines TRBV7-9 with TRBJ2-7, with D possibly matching TRBD2 (6 bases). With 5 bases removed from V and 7 bases from J, the gap between germline ends came to 18 bases. CDR1 and CDR2 (germline): SEHNR, FQNEAQ (reference sequence). There are 14 residues in the CDR3. CDR3 sequence: CASSRDGTSQEQYF. DNA of the CDR3: TGTGCCAGCAGCCGAGACGGGACTTCTCAAGAGCAGTACTTC.

The gene calls are TRBV20-1 and TRBJ2-7; 7 bases map to TRBD1. Germline assignment: CDR1 DFQATT and CDR2 SNEGSKA (reference sequence). Trimming removed 1 base from V and 2 bases from J; junction bases left unmatched: 5. This CDR3 spans 14 amino acids. CDR3: CSARVRDRAYEQYF. The CDR3 DNA is TGCAGTGCTAGAGTTCGGGACAGAGCCTACGAGCAGTACTTC.

This clonotype was detected only a few times. The chain employs TRBV4-2 and TRBJ2-2; TRBD1 agrees at 9 bases. V trimming: 1 base; J trimming: 3 bases; junction bases outside the gene matches: 6. The CDR3 totals 17 residues. Germline V lookup: CDR1 LGHNA, CDR2 YNFKEQ. The CDR3 DNA reads TGTGCCAGCAGCCAAGGGGACAGGGAGTGGGACACCGGGGAGCTGTTTTTT. Amino acids: CASSQGDREWDTGELFF.

The chain carries TRBV4-1 and TRBJ1-6; 9 bases line up with TRBD1. This CDR3 is built from 15 residues. The germline V gene encodes CDR1 MGHRA and CDR2 YSYEKL. The trim removed 7 bases at V and 6 bases at J, leaving 7 bases unmatched. The DNA for the CDR3 is TGCGCCAGCACAGGACAGGGGTACTCTAATTCACCCCTCCACTTT. Translated, it gives CASTGQGYSNSPLHF.

The chain combines TRBV12-3 or TRBV12-4 with TRBJ1-2; 9 bases line up with TRBD1. J was trimmed by 5 bases and V by 6 bases; bases with no gene match: 7. The CDR3 totals 14 residues. The CDR3 region has the DNA TGTGCCAGCAGCGCACAGGGGGCTGCTTATGGCTACACCTTC. This translates into CASSAQGAAYGYTF.

The table lists this clonotype with a count of one. The V call is TRBV6-5, the J call TRBJ2-3; 8 bases fit TRBD2. The CDR3 sequence is 16 residues long. V shed 4 bases and J 0 bases; nucleotides not matched to a gene: 6. Germline V gene data show CDR1 as MNHEY and CDR2 as SVGAGI. The CDR3 nucleotides read TGTGCCAGCAGTTCCCTAGCGGGCCCTAGCACAGATACGCAGTATTTT. It specifies CASSSLAGPSTDTQYF.

This chain joins TRBV20-1 and TRBJ2-3; 7 bases map to TRBD1. The CDR3 has 15 amino acids. The germline gives CDR1 DFQATT, CDR2 SNEGSKA (reference sequence). The J segment lost 0 bases and the V segment lost 5 bases, leaving 8 bases of the junction unmatched. The CDR3 here is CSARDRTTSTDTQYF. The CDR3 bases are TGCAGTGCTCGGGACAGAACCACTAGCACAGATACGCAGTATTTT.

This chain connects TRBV3-1 to TRBJ2-3; D uncertain. V lost 7 bases and J lost 3, with 11 bases in between. Germline lookup yields CDR1 LGHDT and CDR2 YNNKEL (reference sequence). CDR3 size: 13 residues. Here the CDR3 reads CASKLSGTDTQYF. The CDR3 bases are TGTGCCAGCAAGCTCAGTGGGACAGATACGCAGTATTTT.

This sequence joins TRBV3-1 and TRBJ1-1, with 7 bases matching TRBD1. The CDR3 totals 16 residues. Germline values: CDR1 LGHDT, CDR2 YNNKEL (reference sequence). Germline trimming cut 1 base from V and 0 bases from J; bases unmatched to any gene: 5. This chain's CDR3 is CASSQGLGQMNTEAFF. DNA of the CDR3: TGTGCCAGCAGCCAAGGCCTGGGACAGATGAACACTGAAGCTTTCTTT. Looking up the rest from reference TRBV3-1 and TRBJ1-1 gives the full variable domain: DTAVSQTPKYLVTQMGNDKSIKCEQNLGHDTMYWYKQDSKKFLKIMFSYNNKELIINETVPNRFSPKSPDKAHLNLHINSLELGDSAVYFCASSQGLGQMNTEAFFGQGTRLTVV.

This clonotype was recorded many times. The chain carries TRBV5-6 and TRBJ2-7; D remains unclear. V shed 4 bases and J shed 1 base, with 18 bases lying between them. Germline CDR1 reads SGHDT; CDR2 reads YYEEEE. The CDR3 length is 16 residues. The CDR3 region has the DNA TGTGCCAGCAGCCCACCCCGTAGGGTCGGTTCCTACGAGCAGTACTTC. Its translation: CASSPPRRVGSYEQYF.

This clonotype has just a few counts. The chain uses TRBV11-3 and TRBJ2-5, with 7 positions matching TRBD1. The CDR3 extends over 14 amino acids. V lost 5 bases to trimming and J lost 2 bases; unmatched junction nucleotides: 5. Germline loops: CDR1 SGHNT, CDR2 YENEEA. The CDR3 DNA is TGTGCCAGCAGCCCGAAGACAGGGCAAGAGACCCAGTACTTC. The encoded protein is CASSPKTGQETQYF.

This clonotype was seen ten or more times. The J gene is TRBJ2-7, the V gene TRBV6-1; D is ambiguous. This CDR3 comprises 13 residues. From germline, CDR1 is MNHNS and CDR2 SASEGT. Trimming left V 2 bases short and J 2 bases short, with 7 bases between. In DNA, the CDR3 is TGTGCCAGCAGTGAATTCTCAGCCTACGAGCAGTACTTC. Translation gives CASSEFSAYEQYF.